This T cell receptor (beta chain) was obtained from a study of PD-1 blockade in classical Hodgkin lymphoma. Measured with immunoSEQ multiplex PCR; TCRdb has only the in-frame clones, and not every one. Here the sample spans more than 15,000 clones, roughly 60% being singletons. Every patient relapsed after autologous stem cell transplantation, and brentuximab vedotin exposure varied. The CDR3 spans 16 residues. With 5 bases removed from V and 5 bases from J, the gap between germline ends came to 22 bases. From germline, CDR1 is SEHNR and CDR2 FQNEAQ (reference sequence). This clone was counted once. Sequenced here: peripheral blood mononuclear cells (PBMCs), sampled before the second cycle of nivolumab. The chain links TRBV7-9 to TRBJ2-7, with D possibly matching TRBD2 (5 bases). The clonotype originates from a human donor with classical Hodgkin lymphoma. The CDR3 DNA is TGTGCCAGCAGCCTGACGAACAGCGGACCCGCCGACGAGCAGTACTTC. Its translation: CASSLTNSGPADEQYF. The entire variable domain, with the rest obtained from reference TRBV7-9 and TRBJ2-7, is as follows: DTGVSQNPRHKITKRGQNVTFRCDPISEHNRLYWYRQTLGQGPEFLTYFQNEAQLEKSRLLSDRFSAERPKGSFSTLEIQRTEQGDSAMYLCASSLTNSGPADEQYFGPGTRLTVT.